This T cell receptor beta chain comes out of a study of T cell changes during pregnancy in multiple sclerosis. Libraries were prepared by immunoSEQ multiplex PCR; TCRdb keeps only in-frame clonotypes and omits some of them. This table has approximately 44,000 clones, 85% to 95% appearing once. The V end was cut by 1 base, the J end by 5 bases, with 6 bases between. Germline V CDR1 and CDR2: SGHVS, FQNEAQ. The CDR3 totals 12 residues. The receptor was derived from a female donor with multiple sclerosis, enrolled in a pregnancy study. The rearrangement links TRBV7-8 to TRBJ2-7; D ambiguous. The sequencing here drew on CD8+ T cells from peripheral blood mononuclear cells, taken in the third trimester of pregnancy. The CDR3 coding sequence is TGTGCCAGCAGCTTAGTACTTAACGAGCAGTACTTC. Its protein is CASSLVLNEQYF.